Presented here are 18 T cell receptor beta chains from one specimen sequenced in a study of OX40 agonist ivuxolimab in advanced cancers. Some clones are missing from TCRdb's copy, which holds only in-frame ones; the method was immunoSEQ multiplex PCR. The table records roughly 58,000 clones, 88% of them present only once. The source was CD4+ or CD8+ T cells sorted from blood, collected in a trial of the OX40 agonist ivuxolimab. These receptors were taken from an adult with an advanced solid tumor such as melanoma, head and neck, liver or kidney cancer.

This chain joins TRBV15 and TRBJ2-7, with a weak D call TRBD2 (5 bases). V was trimmed by 5 bases and J by 6 bases, leaving 11 bases between them. Germline-derived CDR1 and CDR2 are LNHNV and YYDKDF (reference sequence). CDR3 size: 12 residues. The CDR3 loop is CATSPSGSEQYF. The CDR3 nucleotides read TGTGCCACCAGCCCTTCGGGAAGCGAGCAGTACTTC.

Concerning this clone: This CDR3 fails to terminate in the conserved phenylalanine or tryptophan, so it likely reflects a read error. It is unclear where the CDR3 begins or ends on the DNA, so no DNA is shown, and the CDR3 is as TCRdb lists it. CDR3 sequence: CASSSRDGQPLVM. V gene TRBV27 combines with J gene TRBJ2-7; whether TRBD1, the table's D call, matches the DNA was not checked. With termini counted, the CDR3 has 13 amino acids. Per the germline V gene, CDR1 is MNHEY and CDR2 is SMNVEV (reference sequence).

The count of this clone is one. V and J are TRBV2 and TRBJ2-2; 7 nucleotides match TRBD2. J was trimmed by 4 bases and V by 4 bases; bases with no gene match: 3. This CDR3 is 14 amino acids long. Germline values: CDR1 SNHLY, CDR2 FYNNEI. The CDR3 loop is CASSVRGGTGELFF. The CDR3 coding sequence is TGTGCCAGCAGTGTCCGCGGGGGCACCGGGGAGCTGTTTTTT. Variable domain in full (rest from reference TRBV2 and TRBJ2-2): EPEVTQTPSHQVTQMGQEVILRCVPISNHLYFYWYRQILGQKVEFLVSFYNNEISEKSEIFDDQFSVERPDGSNFTLKIRSTKLEDSAMYFCASSVRGGTGELFFGEGSRLTVL.

CDR3 DNA sequence: TGTGCCAGCAGCGCCCCCTCCCTAGCAGCCTCTAGCACAGATACGCAGTATTTT. It encodes CASSAPSLAASSTDTQYF. The chain combines TRBV9 with TRBJ2-3; D may be TRBD2 (5 bases). The V gene's germline CDR1 is SGDLS and CDR2 YYNGEE. Trimming cost V 3 bases and J 0 bases, with 20 bases left between them. The CDR3 has 18 residues.

The genes are TRBV5-1 and TRBJ2-3, with TRBD1 identical over 8 bases. This CDR3 contains 17 residues. Germline V gene lookup returns CDR1 SGHRS and CDR2 YFSETQ. V gave up 1 base and J gave up 3 bases; unmatched junction bases: 10. CDR3 residues: CASSLRPMGTGTDTQYF. The CDR3 DNA reads TGCGCCAGCAGCTTGAGACCCATGGGGACAGGAACAGATACGCAGTATTTT.

The V gene is TRBV15, the J gene TRBJ2-1; 7 bases match TRBD2. The length of the CDR3 is 13 residues. The germline gives CDR1 LNHNV, CDR2 YYDKDF (reference sequence). Trimming cost V 0 bases and J 14 bases; bases outside gene matches: 7. In DNA, the CDR3 is TGTGCCACCAGCAGAGATTTGCCTAGCGGAAAGTTCTTC. This encodes CATSRDLPSGKFF.

This rearrangement joins TRBV11-2 to TRBJ2-1; D remains unclear. This CDR3 spans 16 amino acids. Germline CDR1 is SGHAT and CDR2 is FQNNGV. V lost 1 base to trimming and J lost 0 bases, with 10 bases between them. CDR3 residues: CASSLGAVSSYNEQFF. In nucleotides, the CDR3 is TGTGCCAGCAGCTTAGGGGCGGTGAGCTCCTACAATGAGCAGTTCTTC.

The V call is TRBV5-1, the J call TRBJ1-6, with 10 bases fitting TRBD1. Germline CDR1 SGHRS, CDR2 YFSETQ. With V trimmed by 4 bases and J by 8 bases, 3 bases remained unmatched. The CDR3 is 14 amino acids. CDR3 sequence: CASSTGTGDSPLHF. The CDR3 DNA sequence: TGCGCCAGCAGCACCGGGACAGGGGATTCACCCCTCCACTTT. The whole variable domain, filled in from reference TRBV5-1 and TRBJ1-6, reads KAGVTQTPRYLIKTRGQQVTLSCSPISGHRSVSWYQQTPGQGLQFLFEYFSETQRNKGNFPGRFSGRQFSNSRSEMNVSTLELGDSALYLCASSTGTGDSPLHFGNGTRLTVT.

This sequence joins TRBV30 and TRBJ2-6, with 9 bases lining up with TRBD1. V dropped 2 bases and J dropped 0; count of bases not matched to a gene: 8. Germline-derived CDR1 and CDR2 are GTSNPN and SVGIG (reference sequence). The CDR3 is 18 amino acids. CDR3 loop: CAWSRRGQGISGANVLTF. The CDR3 DNA sequence: TGTGCCTGGAGTAGGCGGGGACAGGGTATCTCTGGGGCCAACGTCCTGACTTTC.

J is TRBJ1-3 and V is TRBV6-5, with 7 positions matching TRBD1. CDR3 size: 14 residues. Losses at the gene ends were 6 bases for V and 4 bases for J; bases not matched to a gene: 6. Germline V gene lookup returns CDR1 MNHEY and CDR2 SVGAGI. The CDR3 spells CASRRQGSGNTIYF. CDR3 nucleotide sequence: TGTGCCAGCAGGAGACAGGGTTCCGGAAACACCATATATTTT.

In its sample, this clone was seen a few times. The rearrangement joins TRBV6-1 to TRBJ1-1; D is ambiguous. The ends were cut back, 3 bases at V and 0 bases at J, with 8 bases in the middle. Germline V lookup: CDR1 MNHNS, CDR2 SASEGT. The CDR3 is 14 amino acids. CDR3 DNA sequence: TGTGCCAGCAGTGAGACGGGGATGAACACTGAAGCTTTCTTT. This translates into CASSETGMNTEAFF.

The chain couples TRBV5-5 to TRBJ1-1; no definite D call. The V gene lost 1 base and the J gene lost 8 bases, with 12 bases spanning the gap. Germline values: CDR1 SGHKS, CDR2 YYEKEE (reference sequence). The CDR3 has 13 amino acids. The CDR3 here is CASSLISTPEAFF. The CDR3, as DNA: TGTGCCAGCAGCTTGATCAGCACCCCAGAAGCTTTCTTT.

The chain joins TRBV2 to TRBJ2-2; 8 positions agree with TRBD2. In germline, CDR1 is SNHLY, CDR2 FYNNEI. The CDR3 sequence is 13 residues long. V shed 7 bases and J 5 bases; nucleotides not matched to a gene: 3. CDR3 amino acids: CASNGRVTGELFF. The DNA for the CDR3 is TGTGCCAGCAACGGGAGGGTGACCGGGGAGCTGTTTTTT. The variable domain in full, completed from reference TRBV2 and TRBJ2-2, reads EPEVTQTPSHQVTQMGQEVILRCVPISNHLYFYWYRQILGQKVEFLVSFYNNEISEKSEIFDDQFSVERPDGSNFTLKIRSTKLEDSAMYFCASNGRVTGELFFGEGSRLTVL.

The V and J genes are TRBV7-2 and TRBJ2-3, with D uncertain. CDR1 is SGHTA, CDR2 FQGNSA, per germline. The CDR3 sequence is 11 residues long. Deletions cut 1 base from V and 9 bases from J, with 5 bases between. CDR3 nucleotides: TGTGCCAGCAGCTTAGGTATAACGCAGTATTTT. It codes for CASSLGITQYF.

Within the sample, this clone is medium-sized. The V call is TRBV2, the J call TRBJ2-7; no definite D call. The CDR3 is 12 residues long. The V and J ends lost 7 bases and 0 bases respectively, with 7 bases between them. The germline CDR1 and CDR2 sequences are SNHLY and FYNNEI. The CDR3 region is CASTQFSYEQYF. For the CDR3, the DNA is TGTGCCAGCACGCAGTTCTCCTACGAGCAGTACTTC.

This clone was recorded a few times. Other DNA sequences of this sample code for an identical CDR3. The chain has TRBV7-2 and TRBJ2-2; D uncertain. Germline V gene lookup returns CDR1 SGHTA and CDR2 FQGNSA. V lost 1 base to trimming and J lost 2 bases, with 5 bases between them. The CDR3 is 14 amino acids. The chain's CDR3 is CASSLEPNTGELFF. The CDR3 nucleotides read TGTGCCAGCAGCTTAGAACCCAACACCGGGGAGCTGTTTTTT.

The CDR3 bases are TGTGCCAGCAGAAAAGCGGGAGGTATAGATACGCAGTATTTT. Its translation is CASRKAGGIDTQYF. J is TRBJ2-3 and V is TRBV7-2; TRBD2 agrees at 9 bases. CDR3 length equals 14 residues. Looked up from germline, CDR1 is SGHTA and CDR2 is FQGNSA. Trimming at V came to 6 bases and at J to 5 bases, leaving 6 bases not matched to a gene.

The chain carries TRBV25-1 and TRBJ2-2; D ambiguous. Germline V lookup: CDR1 MGHDK, CDR2 SYGVNS. The V gene lost 4 bases and the J gene lost 6 bases, with 12 bases spanning the gap. This CDR3 is 14 amino acids long. The CDR3 spells CASSATDAPGELFF. The CDR3 DNA reads as TGTGCCAGCAGTGCTACAGATGCGCCCGGGGAGCTGTTTTTT. Complete variable domain (other parts from reference TRBV25-1 and TRBJ2-2): EADIYQTPRYLVIGTGKKITLECSQTMGHDKMYWYQQDPGMELHLIHYSYGVNSTEKGDLSSESTVSRIRTEHFPLTLESARPSHTSQYLCASSATDAPGELFFGEGSRLTVL.